The present TCR beta chain was sequenced within a study of blood T cell repertoires in COVID-19. Study summary: Samples came from the United States, Italy and Spain, spanning acute and convalescent COVID-19. PBMCs, B-cell-depleted T cells, or T cells were the source of the cDNA or gDNA that made up the material.

The germline V gene has CDR1 SGHRS and CDR2 YFSETQ. V dropped 2 bases and J dropped 9 bases, with 12 bases sitting between them. CDR3 length equals 13 residues. In the original workflow: Amplification of reference gene primers was used by the study to estimate nucleated cell counts. The method was immunoSEQ multiplex PCR; TCRdb's version includes in-frame clones alone and lacks a portion of them. The D gene and trimming were derived from the DNA, and the V and J assignments and clone size from that table. This sample has around 110,000 clones, with about 82% found just once. This receptor was obtained from a man aged 55 to 70 with active or convalescent COVID-19. V and J are TRBV5-1 and TRBJ2-1; D not certain. The specimen sequenced was peripheral blood. Written as DNA, the CDR3 is TGCGCCAGCAGCTTTTATAAGAACGGTGAGCAGTTCTTC. This encodes CASSFYKNGEQFF.